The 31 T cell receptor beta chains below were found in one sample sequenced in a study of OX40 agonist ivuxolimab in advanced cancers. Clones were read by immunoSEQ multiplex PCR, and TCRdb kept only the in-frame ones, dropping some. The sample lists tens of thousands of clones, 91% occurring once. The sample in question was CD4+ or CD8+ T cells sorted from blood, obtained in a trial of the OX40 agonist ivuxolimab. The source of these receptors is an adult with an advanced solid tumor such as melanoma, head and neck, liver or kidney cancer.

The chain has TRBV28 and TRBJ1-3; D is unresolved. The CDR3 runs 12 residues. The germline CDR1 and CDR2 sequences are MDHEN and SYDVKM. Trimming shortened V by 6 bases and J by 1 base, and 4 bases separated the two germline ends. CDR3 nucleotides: TGTGCCAGCAGGCCTTCTGGAAACACCATATATTTT. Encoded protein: CASRPSGNTIYF.

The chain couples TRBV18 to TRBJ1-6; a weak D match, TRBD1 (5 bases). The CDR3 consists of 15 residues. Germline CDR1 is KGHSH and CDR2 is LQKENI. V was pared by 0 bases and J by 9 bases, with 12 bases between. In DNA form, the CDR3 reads TGTGCCAGCTCACCACCTTCAGGGTTTAGTTCACCCCTCCACTTT. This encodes CASSPPSGFSSPLHF.

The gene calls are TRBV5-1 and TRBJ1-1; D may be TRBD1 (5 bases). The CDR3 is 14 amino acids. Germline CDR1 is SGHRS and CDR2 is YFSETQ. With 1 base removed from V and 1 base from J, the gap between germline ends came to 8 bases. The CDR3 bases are TGCGCCAGCAGCTTGAGAAGGGGGAACACTGAAGCTTTCTTT. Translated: CASSLRRGNTEAFF.

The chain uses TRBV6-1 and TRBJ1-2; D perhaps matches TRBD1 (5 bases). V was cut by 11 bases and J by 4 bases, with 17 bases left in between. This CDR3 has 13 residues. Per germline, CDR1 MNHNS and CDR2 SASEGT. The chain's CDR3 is CAGLWDGSYGYTF. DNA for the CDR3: TGTGCCGGGTTATGGGACGGCTCCTATGGCTACACCTTC.

This chain's CDR3 is CAISDRGTGVDEQYF. In nucleotides, the CDR3 is TGTGCCATCAGTGATCGGGGGACAGGGGTCGACGAGCAGTACTTC. The chain is built from TRBV10-3 and TRBJ2-7; 10 bases agree with TRBD1. The CDR3 extends over 15 amino acids. Trimming removed 3 bases from V and 5 bases from J; junction bases left unmatched: 7. Germline V gene sequence: CDR1 ENHRY, CDR2 SYGVKD.

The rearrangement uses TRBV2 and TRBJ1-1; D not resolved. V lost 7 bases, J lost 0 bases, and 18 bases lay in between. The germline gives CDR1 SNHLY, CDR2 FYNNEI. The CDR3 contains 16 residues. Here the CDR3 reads CASTNSQDTMNTEAFF. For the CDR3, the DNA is TGTGCCAGCACTAACTCCCAAGACACCATGAACACTGAAGCTTTCTTT.

Here the CDR3 reads CASSWDSYQPQHF. DNA for the CDR3: TGTGCCAGCAGCTGGGACAGTTATCAGCCCCAGCATTTT. This rearrangement joins TRBV5-5 to TRBJ1-5; 7 bases are shared with TRBD1. Germline assignment: CDR1 SGHKS and CDR2 YYEKEE (reference sequence). There are 13 residues in the CDR3. V trimming: 3 bases; J trimming: 5 bases; junction bases outside the gene matches: 2.

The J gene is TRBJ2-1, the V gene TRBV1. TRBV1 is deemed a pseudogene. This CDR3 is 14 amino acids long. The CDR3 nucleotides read TGCACCAGCAGCCAAGTTGGGGTATCCGGTGAGCAGTTCTTC. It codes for CTSSQVGVSGEQFF.

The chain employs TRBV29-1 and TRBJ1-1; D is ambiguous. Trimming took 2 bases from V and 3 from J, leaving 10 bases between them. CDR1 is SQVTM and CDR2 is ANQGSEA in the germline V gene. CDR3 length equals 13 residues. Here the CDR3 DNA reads TGCAGCGTTGAACGTCGACGGTACACTGAAGCTTTCTTT. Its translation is CSVERRRYTEAFF.

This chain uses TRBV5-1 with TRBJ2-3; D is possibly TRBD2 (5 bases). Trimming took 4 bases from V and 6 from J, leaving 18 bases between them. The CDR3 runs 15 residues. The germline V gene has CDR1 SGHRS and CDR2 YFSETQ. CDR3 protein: CASSLQSRLRDTQYF. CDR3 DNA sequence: TGCGCCAGCAGCCTCCAATCGAGACTAAGGGATACGCAGTATTTT. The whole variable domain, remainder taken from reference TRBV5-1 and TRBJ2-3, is KAGVTQTPRYLIKTRGQQVTLSCSPISGHRSVSWYQQTPGQGLQFLFEYFSETQRNKGNFPGRFSGRQFSNSRSEMNVSTLELGDSALYLCASSLQSRLRDTQYFGPGTRLTVL.

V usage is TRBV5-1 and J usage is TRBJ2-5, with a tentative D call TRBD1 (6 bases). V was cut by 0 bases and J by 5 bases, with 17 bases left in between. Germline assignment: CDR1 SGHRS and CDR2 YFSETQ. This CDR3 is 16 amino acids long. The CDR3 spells CASSLGGNRDGETQYF. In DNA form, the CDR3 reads TGCGCCAGCAGCTTGGGGGGGAACAGGGACGGGGAGACCCAGTACTTC.

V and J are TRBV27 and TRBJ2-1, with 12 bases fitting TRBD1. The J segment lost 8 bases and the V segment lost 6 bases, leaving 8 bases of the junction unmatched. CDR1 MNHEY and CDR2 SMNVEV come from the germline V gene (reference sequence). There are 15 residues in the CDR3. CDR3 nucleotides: TGTGCCAGCAGCCGGGACAGGGGGCCCCTCGATGAGCAGTTCTTC. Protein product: CASSRDRGPLDEQFF.

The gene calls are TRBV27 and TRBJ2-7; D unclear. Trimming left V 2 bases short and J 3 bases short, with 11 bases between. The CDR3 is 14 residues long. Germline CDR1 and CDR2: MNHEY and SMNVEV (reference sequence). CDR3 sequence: CASSLGRLNYEQYF. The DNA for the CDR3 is TGTGCCAGCAGTTTAGGCAGGCTAAACTACGAGCAGTACTTC.

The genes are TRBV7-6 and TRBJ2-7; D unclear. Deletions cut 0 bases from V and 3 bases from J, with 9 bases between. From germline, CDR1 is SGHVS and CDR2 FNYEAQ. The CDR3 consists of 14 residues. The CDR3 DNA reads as TGTGCCAGCAGCTTAGCGGGTACTATCTACGAGCAGTACTTC. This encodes CASSLAGTIYEQYF.

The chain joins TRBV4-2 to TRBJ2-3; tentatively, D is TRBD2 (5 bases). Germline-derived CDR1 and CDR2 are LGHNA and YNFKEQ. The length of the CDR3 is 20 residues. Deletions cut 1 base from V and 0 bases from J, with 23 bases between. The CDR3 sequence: CASSQGGSGALAMSTDTQYF. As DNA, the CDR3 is TGTGCCAGCAGCCAAGGAGGGAGCGGTGCCCTAGCCATGAGCACAGATACGCAGTATTTT.

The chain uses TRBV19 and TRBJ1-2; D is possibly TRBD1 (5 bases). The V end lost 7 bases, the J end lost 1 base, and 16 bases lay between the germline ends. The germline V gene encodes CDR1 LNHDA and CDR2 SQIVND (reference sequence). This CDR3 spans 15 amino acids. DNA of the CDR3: TGTGCCAGTACCTTCACTGACAGACTTAACTATGGCTACACCTTC. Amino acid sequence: CASTFTDRLNYGYTF.

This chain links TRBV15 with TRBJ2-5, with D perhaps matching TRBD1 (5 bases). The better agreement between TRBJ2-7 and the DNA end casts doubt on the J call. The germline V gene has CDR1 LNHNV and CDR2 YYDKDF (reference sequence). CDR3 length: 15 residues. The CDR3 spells CATSREGGHSYEQYF. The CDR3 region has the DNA TGTGCCACCAGCAGAGAGGGCGGACACTCCTACGAGCAGTACTTC.

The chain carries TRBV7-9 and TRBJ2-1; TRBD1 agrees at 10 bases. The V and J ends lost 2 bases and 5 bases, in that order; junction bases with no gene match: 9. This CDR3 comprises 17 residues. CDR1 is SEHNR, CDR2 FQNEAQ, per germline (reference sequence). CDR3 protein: CASSLLGGTGVHNEQFF. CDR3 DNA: TGTGCCAGCAGCTTATTGGGGGGGACAGGGGTTCACAATGAGCAGTTCTTC.

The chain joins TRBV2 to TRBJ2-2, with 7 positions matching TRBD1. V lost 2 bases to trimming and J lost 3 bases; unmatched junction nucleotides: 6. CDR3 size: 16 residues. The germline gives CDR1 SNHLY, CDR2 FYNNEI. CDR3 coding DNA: TGTGCCAGCAGTGAACAGGGGACAGAATACACCGGGGAGCTGTTTTTT. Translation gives CASSEQGTEYTGELFF.

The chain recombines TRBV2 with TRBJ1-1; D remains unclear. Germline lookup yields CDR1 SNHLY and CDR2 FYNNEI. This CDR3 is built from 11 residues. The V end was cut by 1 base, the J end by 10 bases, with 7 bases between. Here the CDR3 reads CASSEVGGAFF. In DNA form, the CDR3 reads TGTGCCAGCAGTGAAGTGGGAGGAGCTTTCTTT.

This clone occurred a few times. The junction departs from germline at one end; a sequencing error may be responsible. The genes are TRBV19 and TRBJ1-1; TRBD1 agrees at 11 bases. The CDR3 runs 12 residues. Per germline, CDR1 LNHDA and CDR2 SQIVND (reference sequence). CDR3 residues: CASSPGTGGPPF. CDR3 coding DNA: TGTGCCAGTAGTCCGGGGACAGGGGGACCCCCCTTT.

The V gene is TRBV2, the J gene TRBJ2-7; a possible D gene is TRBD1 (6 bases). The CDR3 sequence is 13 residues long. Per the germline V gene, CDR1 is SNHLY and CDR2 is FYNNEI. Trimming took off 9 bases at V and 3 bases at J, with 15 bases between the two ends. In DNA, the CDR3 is TGTGCCAGTACGCTCGGGACACTCTACGAGCAGTACTTC. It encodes CASTLGTLYEQYF.

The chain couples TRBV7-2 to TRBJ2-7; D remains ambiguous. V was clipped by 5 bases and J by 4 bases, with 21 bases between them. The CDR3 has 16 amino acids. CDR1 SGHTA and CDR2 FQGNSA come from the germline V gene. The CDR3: CASSQLLLKDLYEQYF. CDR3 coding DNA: TGTGCCAGCAGCCAACTCCTACTGAAAGACCTGTACGAGCAGTACTTC. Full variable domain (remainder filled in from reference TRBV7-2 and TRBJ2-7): GAGVSQSPSNKVTEKGKDVELRCDPISGHTALYWYRQSLGQGLEFLIYFQGNSAPDKSGLPSDRFSAERTGGSVSTLTIQRTQQEDSAVYLCASSQLLLKDLYEQYFGPGTRLTVT.

The CDR3 bases are TGCGCCAGCAGCTTCCCGGGCGGGGGGGTTTCCTACAATGAGCAGTTCTTC. It translates to CASSFPGGGVSYNEQFF. This chain connects TRBV5-1 to TRBJ2-1; 9 nucleotides agree with TRBD2. Germline V gives CDR1 SGHRS, CDR2 YFSETQ. The trim removed 2 bases at V and 1 base at J, leaving 7 bases unmatched. CDR3 length: 17 residues.

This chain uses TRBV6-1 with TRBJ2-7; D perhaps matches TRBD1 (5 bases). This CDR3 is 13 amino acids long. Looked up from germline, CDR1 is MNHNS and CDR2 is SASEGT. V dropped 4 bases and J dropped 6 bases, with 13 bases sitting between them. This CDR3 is CASSGGPRREQYF. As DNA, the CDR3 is TGTGCCAGCAGTGGGGGCCCGCGTCGCGAGCAGTACTTC.

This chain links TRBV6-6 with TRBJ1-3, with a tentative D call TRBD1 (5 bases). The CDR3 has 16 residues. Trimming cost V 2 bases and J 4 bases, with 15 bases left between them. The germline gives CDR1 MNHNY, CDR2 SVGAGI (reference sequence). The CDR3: CASSYTGYKTGNTIYF. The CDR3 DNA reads TGTGCCAGCAGTTACACAGGCTACAAGACCGGAAACACCATATATTTT.

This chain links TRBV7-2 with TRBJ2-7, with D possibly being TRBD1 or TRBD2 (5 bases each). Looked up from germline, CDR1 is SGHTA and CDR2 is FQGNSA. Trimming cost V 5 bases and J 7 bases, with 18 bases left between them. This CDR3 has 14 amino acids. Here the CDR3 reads CASSPLEPWGEQYF. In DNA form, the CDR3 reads TGTGCCAGCAGCCCGTTAGAGCCCTGGGGGGAGCAGTACTTC. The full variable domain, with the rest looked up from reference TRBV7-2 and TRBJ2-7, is GAGVSQSPSNKVTEKGKDVELRCDPISGHTALYWYRQSLGQGLEFLIYFQGNSAPDKSGLPSDRFSAERTGGSVSTLTIQRTQQEDSAVYLCASSPLEPWGEQYFGPGTRLTVT.

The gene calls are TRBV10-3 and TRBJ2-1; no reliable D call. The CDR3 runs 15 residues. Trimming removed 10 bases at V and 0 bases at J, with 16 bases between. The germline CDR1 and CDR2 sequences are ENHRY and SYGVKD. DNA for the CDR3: TGTGCCACTCTACAACCGATCAGCTCCTACAATGAGCAGTTCTTC. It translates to CATLQPISSYNEQFF.

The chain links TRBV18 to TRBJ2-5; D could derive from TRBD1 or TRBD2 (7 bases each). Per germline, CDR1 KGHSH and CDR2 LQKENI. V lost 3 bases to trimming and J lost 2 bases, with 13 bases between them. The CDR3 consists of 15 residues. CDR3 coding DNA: TGTGCCAGCTCACCCCAGGGGGGGGCACAAGAGACCCAGTACTTC. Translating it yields CASSPQGGAQETQYF.

CDR3 DNA sequence: TGTGCCAGTAGTATGCGGGAACGGGCAGATACGCAGTATTTT. Its translation: CASSMRERADTQYF. The rearrangement uses TRBV19 and TRBJ2-3; a weak D match, TRBD2 (6 bases). From germline, CDR1 is LNHDA and CDR2 SQIVND (reference sequence). The CDR3 is made up of 14 amino acids. V dropped 3 bases and J dropped 4 bases, with 11 bases sitting between them.

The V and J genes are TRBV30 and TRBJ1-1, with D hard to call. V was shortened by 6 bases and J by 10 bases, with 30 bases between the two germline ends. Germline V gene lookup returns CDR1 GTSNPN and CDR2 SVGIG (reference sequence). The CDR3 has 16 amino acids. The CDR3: CACLRIIGWRRRRAFF. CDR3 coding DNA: TGTGCCTGTCTTCGTATAATCGGATGGAGGAGGCGCAGAGCTTTCTTT.